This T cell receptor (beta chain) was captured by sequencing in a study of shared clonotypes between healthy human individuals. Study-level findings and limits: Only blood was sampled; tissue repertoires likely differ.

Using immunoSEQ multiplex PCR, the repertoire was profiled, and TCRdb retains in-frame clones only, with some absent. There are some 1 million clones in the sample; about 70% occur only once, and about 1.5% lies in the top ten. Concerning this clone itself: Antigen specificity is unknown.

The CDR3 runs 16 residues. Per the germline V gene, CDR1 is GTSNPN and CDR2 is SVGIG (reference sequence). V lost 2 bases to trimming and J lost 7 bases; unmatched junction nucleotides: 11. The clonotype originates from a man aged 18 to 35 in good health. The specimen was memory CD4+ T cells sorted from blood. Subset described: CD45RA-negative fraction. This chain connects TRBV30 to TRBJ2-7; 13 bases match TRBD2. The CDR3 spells CAWSPLLAGGPREQYF. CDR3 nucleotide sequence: TGTGCCTGGAGTCCCCTACTAGCGGGAGGGCCTCGAGAGCAGTACTTC. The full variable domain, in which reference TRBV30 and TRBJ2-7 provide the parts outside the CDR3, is SQTIHQWPATLVQPVGSPLSLECTVEGTSNPNLYWYRQAAGRGLQLLFYSVGIGQISSEVPQNLSASRPQDRQFILSSKKLLLSDSGFYLCAWSPLLAGGPREQYFGPGTRLTVT.